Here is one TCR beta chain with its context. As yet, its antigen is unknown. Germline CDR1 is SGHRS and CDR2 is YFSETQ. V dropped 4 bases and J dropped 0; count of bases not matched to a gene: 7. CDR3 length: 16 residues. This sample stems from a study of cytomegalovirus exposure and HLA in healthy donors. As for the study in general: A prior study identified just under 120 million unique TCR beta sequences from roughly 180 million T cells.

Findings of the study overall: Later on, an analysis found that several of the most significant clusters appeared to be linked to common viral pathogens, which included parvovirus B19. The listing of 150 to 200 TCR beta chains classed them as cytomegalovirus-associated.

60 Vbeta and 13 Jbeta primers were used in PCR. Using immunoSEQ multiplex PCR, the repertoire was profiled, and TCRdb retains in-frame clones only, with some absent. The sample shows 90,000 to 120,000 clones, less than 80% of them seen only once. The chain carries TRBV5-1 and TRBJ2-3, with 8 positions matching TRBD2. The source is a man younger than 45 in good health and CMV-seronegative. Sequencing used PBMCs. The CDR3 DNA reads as TGCGCCAGCAGCGTACTAGCGGTATCTAGCACAGATACGCAGTATTTT. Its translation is CASSVLAVSSTDTQYF.